This T cell receptor (beta chain) derives from a study of CD8 T cells in ankylosing spondylitis. Study conclusions and caveats: Clones tied to disease were said to be significantly enriched in matched ankylosing spondylitis synovial fluid. The study identified a TCR beta motif of roughly eight highly homologous variants that appeared characteristic of ankylosing spondylitis blood.

This clonotype was picked up a small number of times. As yet, its antigen is unknown. V was clipped by 2 bases and J by 2 bases, with 6 bases between them. CDR1 and CDR2 from the germline V gene are ENHRY and SYGVKD. The length of the CDR3 is 13 residues. Quantitative molecular-barcoded 5'-RACE generated the TCR beta libraries. TCRdb analysed the 5' RACE reads with MiXCR anew, one entry per CDR3 protein. In the table there are roughly 150,000 distinct CDR3 sequences, around a third of which are singletons. The sample consisted of synovial fluid, either unsorted or a sorted T cell fraction (not recorded which). V usage is TRBV10-3 and J usage is TRBJ1-2, with a weak D call TRBD1 (6 bases). The clonotype originates from a male donor with ankylosing spondylitis. The CDR3 region has the DNA TGTGCCATCAGTGAGGACAGGAACTATGGCTACACCTTC. Encoded protein: CAISEDRNYGYTF.